This T cell receptor beta chain was retrieved from a study of Graves' ophthalmopathy and Graves' hyperthyroidism. Regarding the study as a whole: Blood repertoires reportedly contained most expanded thyroid clonotypes above 0.001 frequency.

RNA transcripts yielded amplified TCR beta CDR3 regions. In the first round, RT-PCR was carried out with HTBI primers, and a multiplex PCR formed the second round. Each CDR3 protein gets one entry after TCRdb re-called the multiplex PCR reads with MiXCR. The sample consists of about 740,000 distinct CDR3 sequences, roughly 40% of them appearing once. There are many counts of this clonotype. Antigen unknown. This CDR3 is 14 amino acids long. V was pared by 0 bases and J by 5 bases, with 10 bases between. Germline CDR1 reads WSHSY; CDR2 reads SAAADI. This chain joins TRBV10-2 and TRBJ1-2, with D hard to call. The sample taken for sequencing was peripheral blood. The origin of this receptor is an adult man with Graves' ophthalmopathy. In DNA form, the CDR3 reads TGCGCCAGCAGTGAGTCGGGAGGAGGTTATGGCTACACCTTC. Its translation: CASSESGGGYGYTF.